The present entry profiles one TCR beta chain with its context. The data originate from a study of beta chain features in type 1 diabetes. Expressed TCRB transcripts were sequenced because the isolated RNA had all been reverse transcribed beforehand. Sequencing was performed with immunoSEQ multiplex PCR; in TCRdb, only in-frame clones are kept and a portion is missing. The table lists about 240,000 clones, 25% to 35% of them singletons, with approximately 4% in the top ten. This CDR3 comprises 15 residues. Per the germline V gene, CDR1 is LGHNA and CDR2 is YNFKEQ. V was trimmed by 2 bases and J by 5 bases, leaving 13 bases between them.

Sequenced: central memory CD4+ T cells from blood. This TCR derives from a man younger than 45 in good health. The chain links TRBV4-2 to TRBJ2-1, with TRBD1 as a possible D gene (5 bases). The CDR3 sequence is CASSQLGWGDNEQFF. CDR3 bases: TGTGCCAGCAGCCAATTGGGGTGGGGCGACAATGAGCAGTTCTTC.